This TCR beta chain was documented in a study of cytomegalovirus exposure and HLA in healthy donors. As for the study in general: The same platform as the 650 to 700 first-cohort repertoires was used for the 95 to 150 validation repertoires, a later analysis reported. Study-level results: Altogether, 164 TCR beta chains were recorded as cytomegalovirus-associated. Within the approximately 120 validation repertoires, first-cohort TCR clusters tended to co-occur, according to a later analysis.

The repertoire was sequenced with immunoSEQ multiplex PCR; TCRdb's copy has only in-frame clones and lacks some. The sample shows some 260,000 clones, 90% of them seen only once. The CDR3 runs 15 residues. Trimming stripped 2 bases from V and 0 bases from J, with 11 bases between. CDR1 and CDR2 (germline): LNHDA, SQIVND (reference sequence). Remarks on this clone: Its antigen is currently unknown.

This TCR was sampled from a woman aged 25 to 39 in good health and CMV-seronegative. This chain joins TRBV19 and TRBJ2-7; D gene unclear. Sequenced input: PBMCs. CDR3 region: CASSISVSNSYEQYF. The CDR3 coding sequence is TGTGCCAGTAGTATATCAGTGTCAAACTCCTACGAGCAGTACTTC.